This TCR beta chain was obtained from a study of CD8 T cells in ankylosing spondylitis. This clonotype is termed medium-sized. Antigen: not known. Study-level findings and limits: CD8+ disease-linked clones were present at relatively low frequencies in blood. Reportedly, significant enrichment of disease-linked clones occurred in matched ankylosing spondylitis synovial fluid. Prior literature has documented some motif variants in synovial fluid and blood from reactive arthritis.

TCRdb passed the 5' RACE reads through MiXCR, listing each CDR3 protein once. The table records 15,000 to 20,000 distinct CDR3 sequences, 8% to 10% of them present only once. CDR3 size: 16 residues. CDR1 MNHEY and CDR2 SMNVEV come from the germline V gene (reference sequence). The trim removed 4 bases at V and 6 bases at J, leaving 8 bases unmatched. Material: blood. The V gene is TRBV27, the J gene TRBJ2-1, with 11 bases matching TRBD2. This receptor was taken from a male donor with ankylosing spondylitis or in good health (not recorded which). The CDR3 bases are TGTGCCAGCAGTTCCCCTACTAGCGGGAGTCGCAATGAGCAGTTCTTC. It encodes CASSSPTSGSRNEQFF.